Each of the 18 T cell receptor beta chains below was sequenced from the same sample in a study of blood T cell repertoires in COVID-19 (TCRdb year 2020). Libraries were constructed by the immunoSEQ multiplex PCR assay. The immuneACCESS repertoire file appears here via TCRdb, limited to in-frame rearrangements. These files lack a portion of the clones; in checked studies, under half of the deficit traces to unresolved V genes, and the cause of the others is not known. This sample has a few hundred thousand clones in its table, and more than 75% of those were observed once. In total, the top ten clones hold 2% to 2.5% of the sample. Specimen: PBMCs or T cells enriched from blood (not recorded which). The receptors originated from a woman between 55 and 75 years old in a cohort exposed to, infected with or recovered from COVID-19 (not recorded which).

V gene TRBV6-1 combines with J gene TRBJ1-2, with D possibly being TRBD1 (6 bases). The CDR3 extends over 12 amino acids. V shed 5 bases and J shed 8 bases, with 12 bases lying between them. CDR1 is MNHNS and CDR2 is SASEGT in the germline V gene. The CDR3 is CASSRGADGYTF. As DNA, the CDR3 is TGTGCCAGCAGTCGGGGGGCGGACGGCTACACCTTC.

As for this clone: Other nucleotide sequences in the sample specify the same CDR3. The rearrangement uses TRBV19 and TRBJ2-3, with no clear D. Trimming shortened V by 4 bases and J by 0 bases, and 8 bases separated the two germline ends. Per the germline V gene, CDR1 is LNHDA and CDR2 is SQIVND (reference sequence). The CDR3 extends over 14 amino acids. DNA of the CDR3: TGTGCCAGTAGTAGGTCTGGCAGCACAGATACGCAGTATTTT. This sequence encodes CASSRSGSTDTQYF.

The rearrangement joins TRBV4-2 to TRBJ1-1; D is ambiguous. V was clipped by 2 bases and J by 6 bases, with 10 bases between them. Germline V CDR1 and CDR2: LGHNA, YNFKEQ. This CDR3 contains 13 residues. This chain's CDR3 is CASSQPLSPEAFF. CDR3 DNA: TGTGCCAGCAGCCAACCTCTCTCCCCTGAAGCTTTCTTT.

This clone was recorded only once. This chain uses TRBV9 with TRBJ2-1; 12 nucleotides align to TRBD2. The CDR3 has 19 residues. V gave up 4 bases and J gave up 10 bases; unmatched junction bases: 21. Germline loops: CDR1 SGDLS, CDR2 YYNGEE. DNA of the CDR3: TGTGCCAGCAGCCCGACCCCGGGGCTAGCGGGAGGGGGGCTCTCAGAGCAGTTCTTC. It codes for CASSPTPGLAGGGLSEQFF. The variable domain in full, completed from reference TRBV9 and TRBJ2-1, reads DSGVTQTPKHLITATGQRVTLRCSPRSGDLSVYWYQQSLDQGLQFLIQYYNGEERAKGNILERFSAQQFPDLHSELNLSSLELGDSALYFCASSPTPGLAGGGLSEQFFGPGTRLTVL.

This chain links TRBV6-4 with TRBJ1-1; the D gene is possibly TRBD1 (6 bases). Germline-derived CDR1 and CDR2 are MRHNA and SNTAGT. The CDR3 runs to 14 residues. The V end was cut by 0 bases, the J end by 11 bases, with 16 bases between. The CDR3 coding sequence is TGTGCCAGCAGTGACTCGGGGGGGGCCAGTCTGGCTTTCTTT. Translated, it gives CASSDSGGASLAFF.

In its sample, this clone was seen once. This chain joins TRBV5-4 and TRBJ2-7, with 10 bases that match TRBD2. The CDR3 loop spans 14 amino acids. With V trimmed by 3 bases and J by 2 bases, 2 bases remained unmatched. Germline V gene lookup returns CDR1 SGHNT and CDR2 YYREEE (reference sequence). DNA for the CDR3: TGTGCCAGCAGCTCCGGACTAGCGGCCTACGAGCAGTACTTC. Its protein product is CASSSGLAAYEQYF. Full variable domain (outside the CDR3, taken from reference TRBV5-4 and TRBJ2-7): ETGVTQSPTHLIKTRGQQVTLRCSSQSGHNTVSWYQQALGQGPQFIFQYYREEENGRGNFPPRFSGLQFPNYSSELNVNALELDDSALYLCASSSGLAAYEQYFGPGTRLTVT.

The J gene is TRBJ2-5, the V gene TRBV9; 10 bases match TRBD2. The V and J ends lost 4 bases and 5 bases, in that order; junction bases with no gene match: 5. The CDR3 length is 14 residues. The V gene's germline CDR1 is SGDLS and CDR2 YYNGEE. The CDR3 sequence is CASSLAGVLETQYF. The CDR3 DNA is TGTGCCAGCAGCCTAGCGGGAGTGTTGGAGACCCAGTACTTC.

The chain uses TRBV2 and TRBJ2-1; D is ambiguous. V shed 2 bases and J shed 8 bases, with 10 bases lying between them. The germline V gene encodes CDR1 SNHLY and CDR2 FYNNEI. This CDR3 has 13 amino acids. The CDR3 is CASSESLVHEQFF. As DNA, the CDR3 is TGTGCCAGCAGTGAAAGTCTAGTCCATGAGCAGTTCTTC. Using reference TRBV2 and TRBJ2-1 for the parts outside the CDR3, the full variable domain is EPEVTQTPSHQVTQMGQEVILRCVPISNHLYFYWYRQILGQKVEFLVSFYNNEISEKSEIFDDQFSVERPDGSNFTLKIRSTKLEDSAMYFCASSESLVHEQFFGPGTRLTVL.

The chain's CDR3 is CASTPGRRRASVYGYTF. The CDR3 DNA reads as TGTGCCAGCACCCCTGGGCGCCGGCGCGCATCCGTCTATGGCTACACCTTC. The genes are TRBV28 and TRBJ1-2; D is unclear. The CDR3 is made up of 17 amino acids. Trimming removed 7 bases from V and 4 bases from J, with 25 bases in between. Germline V gives CDR1 MDHEN, CDR2 SYDVKM.

The CDR3 loop is CASRIAAGTEAFF. CDR3 nucleotide sequence: TGTGCCAGCAGGATAGCTGCGGGCACTGAAGCTTTCTTT. The V call is TRBV12-3 or TRBV12-4, the J call TRBJ1-1; no reliable D call. This CDR3 contains 13 residues. Trimming removed 6 bases at V and 4 bases at J, with 12 bases between.

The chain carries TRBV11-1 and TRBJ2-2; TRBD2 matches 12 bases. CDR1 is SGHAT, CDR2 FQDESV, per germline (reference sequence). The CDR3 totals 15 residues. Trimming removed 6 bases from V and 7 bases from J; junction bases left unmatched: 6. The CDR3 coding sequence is TGTGCCAGCAGGCGACTAGCGGGAGCCAGCGGGGAGCTGTTTTTT. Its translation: CASRRLAGASGELFF.

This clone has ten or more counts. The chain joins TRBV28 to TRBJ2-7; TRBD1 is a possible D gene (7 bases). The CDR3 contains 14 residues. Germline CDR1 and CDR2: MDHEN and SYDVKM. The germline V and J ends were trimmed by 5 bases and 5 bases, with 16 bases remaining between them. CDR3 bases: TGTGCCAGCAGTGCCCAGGGGGGCGGGGACGAGCAGTACTTC. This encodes CASSAQGGGDEQYF.

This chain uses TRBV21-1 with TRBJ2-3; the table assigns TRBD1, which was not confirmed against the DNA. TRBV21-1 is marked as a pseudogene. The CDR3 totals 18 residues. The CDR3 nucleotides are TGTGCCAGCAGCCTCAAGGACAGGGACCAAGATCTCACAGATACGCAGTATTTT. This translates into CASSLKDRDQDLTDTQYF.

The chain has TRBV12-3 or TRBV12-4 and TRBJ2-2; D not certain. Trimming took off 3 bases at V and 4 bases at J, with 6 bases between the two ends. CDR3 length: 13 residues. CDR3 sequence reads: CASSFRGTGELFF. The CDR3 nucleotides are TGTGCCAGCAGTTTTAGAGGCACCGGGGAGCTGTTTTTT.

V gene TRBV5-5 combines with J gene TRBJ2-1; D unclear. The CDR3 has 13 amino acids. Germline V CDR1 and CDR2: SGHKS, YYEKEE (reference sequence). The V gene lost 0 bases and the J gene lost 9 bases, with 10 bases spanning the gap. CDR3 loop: CASSLALAVEQFF. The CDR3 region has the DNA TGTGCCAGCAGCTTGGCCTTAGCAGTTGAGCAGTTCTTC.

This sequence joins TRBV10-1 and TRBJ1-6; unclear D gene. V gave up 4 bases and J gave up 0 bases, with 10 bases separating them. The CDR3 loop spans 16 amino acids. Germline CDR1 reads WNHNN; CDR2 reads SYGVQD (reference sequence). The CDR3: CASSVPYSSYNSPLHF. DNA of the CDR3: TGCGCCAGCAGTGTTCCGTACAGCTCCTATAATTCACCCCTCCACTTT.

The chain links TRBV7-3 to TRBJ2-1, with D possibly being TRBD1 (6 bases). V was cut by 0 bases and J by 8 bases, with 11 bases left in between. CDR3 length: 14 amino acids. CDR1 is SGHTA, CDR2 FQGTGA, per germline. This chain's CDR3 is CASSLTLQGDEQFF. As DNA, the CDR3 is TGTGCCAGCAGCTTAACTCTACAGGGCGATGAGCAGTTCTTC.

Written as DNA, the CDR3 is TGTGCCAGCAGTTGGACTAGCGGGGTGAAAAGCACCGGGGAGCTGTTTTTT. It translates to CASSWTSGVKSTGELFF. This sequence joins TRBV27 and TRBJ2-2, with TRBD2 matching 12 bases. The CDR3 has 17 amino acids. CDR1 MNHEY and CDR2 SMNVEV come from the germline V gene (reference sequence). After removal of 4 bases from V and 4 bases from J, the junction contained 7 bases not matched to a gene.